These T cell receptor beta chains were read from a single sample in a study of blood T cell repertoires in COVID-19. TCRdb's table, derived via immunoSEQ multiplex PCR, lists solely in-frame clones and lacks some. Of 300,000 to 350,000 clones detected, approximately 89% appear once; the ten largest clones hold approximately 4.1%. Material: peripheral blood. These receptors were obtained from a woman aged 55 to 70 with COVID-19, enrolled during active disease. Each CDR3 is given with its conserved first and last residue.

TRBV6-6 | CASKLLPQGSEQYF
TRBV6-6 | CASSPRTGAGNTIYF
TRBV5-6 | CASSLLSGGRETQYF
TRBV11-2 | CASSLAGTKLYEQYF
TRBV7-2 | CASSLTTTLETQYF
TRBV5-1 | CASSPFRGGEGNTIYF
TRBV7-9 | CASSRQGPGELFF
TRBV4-1 | CASSQGVETGNTGELFF
TRBV6-5 | CASRDTRAYGYTF
TRBV18 | CASSSDQGWGTDTQYF
TRBV5-6 | CASSLTGQGDNQPQHF
TRBV6-5 | CASSLGGGPAPDTQYF
TRBV6-6 | CASSYPGTGLVQYF
TRBV19 | CASSIPTGGSGYTF
TRBV24-1 | CATSDFGGTGGKAFF
TRBV6-5 | CASIRNTEAFF
TRBV6-1 | CASSVSGGWGTNQPQHF
TRBV12-5 | CASGLGTGVNRYTF
TRBV7-9 | CALTSLAGATGELFF
TRBV5-1 | CASRNQGGTEAFF
TRBV5-1 | CASGLDAGSYEQYF
TRBV7-3 | CASSSDRRGPRVNEQFF
TRBV24-1 | CATSDPGQGLGEQFF
TRBV7-2 | CASSPRRGGAREQYF
TRBV19 | CASSGTGEPLHF
TRBV4-1 | CASSGGQGGNQPQHF